This T cell receptor beta chain derives from a study of cytomegalovirus exposure and HLA in healthy donors. Comments on this clone: The antigen is unknown.

The CDR3 is 15 amino acids. Germline V gene data show CDR1 as MGHRA and CDR2 as YSYEKL. V was cut by 1 base and J by 4 bases, with 13 bases left in between. General study points: In a later analysis, CMV-associated beta chains were mostly HLA-associated, it appeared.

The study ran its PCR with 60 Vbeta and 13 Jbeta primers. The protocol was immunoSEQ multiplex PCR, while the TCRdb copy is restricted to in-frame clones and leaves out a portion. The sample consists of about 100,000 clones, around 72% of them appearing once. The rearrangement links TRBV4-1 to TRBJ2-5; the D gene is possibly TRBD2 (5 bases). Sample: PBMCs. The TCR comes from a male donor in good health and CMV-seropositive. CDR3 in DNA: TGCGCCAGCAGCCAAGGTGATGAAGGAGGAGAGACCCAGTACTTC. Translating gives CASSQGDEGGETQYF.